What follows are 9 T cell receptor beta chains derived from one specimen sequenced in a study of T cell repertoires in cytomegalovirus infection. TCRdb re-called the reads with MiXCR, one entry per CDR3 protein. This sample yields approximately 73,000 distinct CDR3 sequences, of which roughly 40% are seen a single time; about 92% belongs to the top ten. No antigens are known for them. The sequences come from CD8+ T cells from cultured PBMCs, collected from culture after CMV antigen stimulation. All receptors derive from a human donor in good health (CMV status not recorded). Some clones in this sample may be carry-over from other donors' samples.

The rearrangement links TRBV12-3 or TRBV12-4 to TRBJ1-6, with D perhaps TRBD1 (5 bases). The CDR3 contains 17 residues. V lost 3 bases and J 7 bases, leaving 19 bases between the germline ends. CDR3 in amino acids: CASSFYVGTNLNSPLHF. DNA for the CDR3: TGTGCCAGCAGTTTTTATGTCGGGACGAACCTGAATTCACCCCTCCACTTT.

This clonotype was recorded many times. This rearrangement joins TRBV7-9 to TRBJ1-1, with 10 bases aligning to TRBD1. V lost 10 bases, J lost 5 bases, and 13 bases stayed unmatched. This CDR3 spans 15 amino acids. CDR1 is SEHNR, CDR2 FQNEAQ, per germline (reference sequence). The CDR3 coding sequence is TGTGCCATCTTGTCCGGGACAGGGGAAGGGACTGAAGCTTTCTTT. Translation gives CAILSGTGEGTEAFF. Filled out from reference TRBV7-9 and TRBJ1-1, the complete variable domain reads DTGVSQNPRHKITKRGQNVTFRCDPISEHNRLYWYRQTLGQGPEFLTYFQNEAQLEKSRLLSDRFSAERPKGSFSTLEIQRTEQGDSAMYLCAILSGTGEGTEAFFGQGTRLTVV.

This clonotype was picked up a small number of times. The rearrangement joins TRBV7-8 to TRBJ2-7; D is perhaps TRBD1 or TRBD2 (6 bases each). This CDR3 comprises 19 residues. Trimming took 0 bases from V and 0 from J, leaving 21 bases between them. Germline-derived CDR1 and CDR2 are SGHVS and FQNEAQ. The CDR3: CASSLAGGQSLWGSYEQYF. DNA of the CDR3: TGTGCCAGCAGCTTAGCGGGAGGACAGTCGTTATGGGGCTCCTACGAGCAGTACTTC.

This clonotype was picked up a small number of times. The chain has TRBV7-9 and TRBJ1-5; D is undetermined. Trimming removed 3 bases at V and 5 bases at J, with 14 bases between. The CDR3 covers 15 residues. The germline V gene has CDR1 SEHNR and CDR2 FQNEAQ (reference sequence). The DNA of the CDR3 is TGTGCCAGCAGCTTTTCGGACCCCGCCGATCAGCCCCAGCATTTT. The encoded protein is CASSFSDPADQPQHF.

The chain links TRBV27 to TRBJ1-5; possibly TRBD1 for D (6 bases). Germline-derived CDR1 and CDR2 are MNHEY and SMNVEV (reference sequence). Deletions cut 5 bases from V and 6 bases from J, with 14 bases between. The CDR3 length is 14 residues. CDR3 sequence: CASSPGTYGQPQHF. CDR3 in DNA: TGTGCCAGCAGTCCAGGGACATACGGTCAGCCCCAGCATTTT.

The rearrangement joins TRBV4-1 to TRBJ2-7; TRBD2 matches 8 bases. Trimming took 1 base from V and 12 from J; bases not matched to a gene: 2. This CDR3 contains 11 residues. Germline CDR1 is MGHRA and CDR2 is YSYEKL. The DNA of the CDR3 is TGCGCCAGCAGCCAAGGAGGACTAGCGTACTTC. This codes for CASSQGGLAYF.

The chain joins TRBV19 to TRBJ1-5, with D tentatively TRBD1 (5 bases). This CDR3 has 15 residues. Germline V gene data show CDR1 as LNHDA and CDR2 as SQIVND (reference sequence). Deletions cut 1 base from V and 5 bases from J, with 12 bases between. CDR3 region: CASSIGGGGYQPQHF. The CDR3 DNA is TGTGCCAGTAGTATAGGAGGCGGGGGGTATCAGCCCCAGCATTTT.

The gene calls are TRBV20-1 and TRBJ1-1, with a weak D call TRBD1 (5 bases). V lost 0 bases and J 4 bases, leaving 18 bases between the germline ends. There are 16 residues in the CDR3. CDR1 is DFQATT and CDR2 is SNEGSKA in the germline V gene (reference sequence). The CDR3 is CSARDSRGGRGTEAFF. The CDR3 DNA is TGCAGTGCTAGAGATAGTCGTGGGGGAAGGGGCACTGAAGCTTTCTTT.

This clonotype has a handful of counts. This sequence joins TRBV27 and TRBJ2-1; no clear D gene. Trimming removed 4 bases from V and 2 bases from J, with 6 bases in between. This CDR3 contains 13 residues. Per germline, CDR1 MNHEY and CDR2 SMNVEV (reference sequence). The CDR3, as DNA: TGTGCCAGCAGTTCATCCACCTACAATGAGCAGTTCTTC. Its protein is CASSSSTYNEQFF.